These 27 T cell receptor beta chains were sequenced from one sample in a study of OX40 agonist ivuxolimab in advanced cancers. TCRdb keeps only in-frame clones here, not all; method: immunoSEQ multiplex PCR. The table records 72,000 or so clones, 80% of them present only once. The sequencing used CD4+ or CD8+ T cells sorted from blood, collected in a trial of the OX40 agonist ivuxolimab. The receptor source for this set is an adult with an advanced solid tumor such as melanoma, head and neck, liver or kidney cancer.

CDR3 DNA sequence: TGTGCCAGCCGGACCTCTAACTATGGCTACACCTTC. Translating gives CASRTSNYGYTF. The chain carries TRBV2 and TRBJ1-2; D remains unclear. There are 12 residues in the CDR3. Germline V gene data show CDR1 as SNHLY and CDR2 as FYNNEI. The V gene lost 8 bases and the J gene lost 0 bases, with 7 bases spanning the gap.

This clone was seen only a few times. The rearrangement uses TRBV5-4 and TRBJ2-1; D is unresolved. CDR3 length equals 13 residues. Trimming pared 4 bases from V and 3 bases from J, leaving 8 bases between. Germline CDR1 is SGHNT and CDR2 is YYREEE (reference sequence). CDR3 sequence: CASSGRNYNEQFF. Here the CDR3 DNA reads TGTGCCAGCAGCGGGCGCAACTACAATGAGCAGTTCTTC.

The chain couples TRBV5-1 to TRBJ2-5; TRBD1 matches at 8 bases. V shed 0 bases and J 3 bases; nucleotides not matched to a gene: 1. Germline loops: CDR1 SGHRS, CDR2 YFSETQ. The CDR3 covers 14 residues. CDR3 DNA sequence: TGCGCCAGCAGCTTGGACAGGGGGAAAGAGACCCAGTACTTC. This translates into CASSLDRGKETQYF.

This chain uses TRBV5-6 with TRBJ1-2; D might be TRBD1 (6 bases). Germline CDR1 is SGHDT and CDR2 is YYEEEE. There are 15 residues in the CDR3. Trimming pared 4 bases from V and 4 bases from J, leaving 17 bases between. The CDR3 sequence is CASSPPSGAIYGYTF. In DNA form, the CDR3 reads TGTGCCAGCAGCCCCCCGTCAGGGGCTATCTATGGCTACACCTTC.

The chain combines TRBV19 with TRBJ1-3; D not certain. The CDR3 is 15 amino acids. V lost 3 bases and J 0 bases, leaving 9 bases between the germline ends. The germline gives CDR1 LNHDA, CDR2 SQIVND (reference sequence). The CDR3 DNA follows: TGTGCCAGTAGTATCCCCGGGAACTCTGGAAACACCATATATTTT. Amino acids: CASSIPGNSGNTIYF.

The V gene is TRBV9, the J gene TRBJ1-4, with 8 bases lining up with TRBD1. Losses at the gene ends were 0 bases for V and 6 bases for J; bases not matched to a gene: 1. Germline assignment: CDR1 SGDLS and CDR2 YYNGEE. The CDR3 loop spans 14 amino acids. The CDR3 DNA sequence: TGTGCCAGCAGCGTAGCGACAGGGGATGAAAAACTGTTTTTT. The encoded protein is CASSVATGDEKLFF.

By sample fraction, this clone is medium-sized (0.01 to 0.1%). The chain is built from TRBV5-1 and TRBJ1-6, with 8 bases matching TRBD1. CDR1 and CDR2 (germline): SGHRS, YFSETQ. V was clipped by 4 bases and J by 7 bases; unmatched bases: 4. The CDR3 extends over 14 amino acids. The CDR3 spells CASSDGQGNSPLHF. For the CDR3, the DNA is TGCGCCAGCAGCGACGGACAGGGAAATTCACCCCTCCACTTT.

V is TRBV5-1 and J is TRBJ2-2; TRBD2 aligns across 8 bases. Germline assignment: CDR1 SGHRS and CDR2 YFSETQ. The V segment lost 3 bases and the J segment 3 bases; nucleotides outside the gene matches: 4. The CDR3 has 15 residues. CDR3 DNA: TGCGCCAGCAGCTCGGGACTAGGGGACACCGGGGAGCTGTTTTTT. Its protein is CASSSGLGDTGELFF.

The V call is TRBV20-1, the J call TRBJ2-1; maybe TRBD2 (7 bases). The CDR3 contains 11 residues. V gave up 4 bases and J gave up 9 bases, with 10 bases separating them. Germline CDR1 DFQATT, CDR2 SNEGSKA (reference sequence). The CDR3 sequence is CSAMGGLEQFF. In DNA form, the CDR3 reads TGCAGTGCTATGGGGGGGCTTGAGCAGTTCTTC.

The chain combines TRBV7-3 with TRBJ2-7; TRBD1 agrees at 8 bases. CDR1 and CDR2 (germline): SGHTA, FQGTGA. This CDR3 spans 14 amino acids. V shed 5 bases, J shed 6 bases, and the junction held 9 bases outside the gene matches. Here the CDR3 reads CASSPGPGGFEQYF. CDR3 nucleotide sequence: TGTGCCAGCAGCCCTGGCCCAGGGGGCTTCGAGCAGTACTTC.

The chain uses TRBV4-3 and TRBJ1-2; D gene unclear. CDR3 size: 13 residues. Trimming took 0 bases from V and 7 from J, leaving 9 bases between them. Germline-derived CDR1 and CDR2 are LGHNA and YSLEER. CDR3 region: CASSQDRTVGYTF. The CDR3 DNA reads TGCGCCAGCAGCCAAGATAGGACGGTTGGCTACACCTTC.

The rearrangement links TRBV7-9 to TRBJ1-1; perhaps TRBD1 as D (6 bases). Germline CDR1 is SEHNR and CDR2 is FQNEAQ (reference sequence). CDR3 size: 16 residues. V dropped 5 bases and J dropped 3 bases, with 19 bases sitting between them. CDR3 loop: CASSPSSGGPHTEAFF. The DNA for the CDR3 is TGTGCCAGCAGCCCCAGCTCCGGGGGCCCACACACTGAAGCTTTCTTT.

The rearrangement joins TRBV7-2 to TRBJ1-2, with D uncertain. Germline V CDR1 and CDR2: SGHTA, FQGNSA. This CDR3 contains 15 residues. V was pared by 3 bases and J by 6 bases, with 17 bases between. CDR3 residues: CASSLVGARGNGYTF. For the CDR3, the DNA is TGTGCCAGCAGCTTGGTGGGCGCGCGGGGTAATGGCTACACCTTC.

The chain uses TRBV7-9 and TRBJ2-7, with D possibly being TRBD1 (6 bases). Trimming removed 1 base at V and 5 bases at J, with 12 bases between. The CDR3 is made up of 14 amino acids. Germline lookup yields CDR1 SEHNR and CDR2 FQNEAQ (reference sequence). CDR3 region: CASSLGSGVNEQYF. CDR3 coding DNA: TGTGCCAGCAGCTTAGGCTCAGGGGTTAACGAGCAGTACTTC.

The V and J genes are TRBV6-1 and TRBJ1-3; no clear D. Germline-derived CDR1 and CDR2 are MNHNS and SASEGT. The CDR3 runs 15 residues. V was trimmed by 2 bases and J by 0 bases, leaving 8 bases between them. The CDR3 nucleotides are TGTGCCAGCAGTGAACCGTTACCCTCTGGAAACACCATATATTTT. Translated, it gives CASSEPLPSGNTIYF.

V gene TRBV9 combines with J gene TRBJ1-3, with TRBD1 as a possible D gene (5 bases). CDR1 SGDLS and CDR2 YYNGEE come from the germline V gene. Trimming cost V 4 bases and J 9 bases, with 11 bases left between them. There are 12 residues in the CDR3. CDR3 nucleotides: TGTGCCAGCAGCATCCCCGGGGGCACCATATATTTT. As protein: CASSIPGGTIYF.

The chain has TRBV18 and TRBJ2-6; D may be TRBD1 or TRBD2 (5 bases each). V gave up 6 bases and J gave up 0 bases, with 12 bases separating them. The CDR3 extends over 16 amino acids. Germline loops: CDR1 KGHSH, CDR2 LQKENI. The DNA for the CDR3 is TGTGCCAGCTCCTCCGGGGCCCCCTCTGGGGCCAACGTCCTGACTTTC. This gives the protein CASSSGAPSGANVLTF.

The chain employs TRBV2 and TRBJ2-7, with no clear D. Between the trimmed V and J ends, which lost 10 bases and 6 bases, there was a span of 22 bases. The length of the CDR3 is 14 residues. CDR1 is SNHLY, CDR2 FYNNEI, per germline. CDR3 coding DNA: TGTGCCAACGCGAACAGTGGTATGTCAGGCGAGCAGTACTTC. Amino acids: CANANSGMSGEQYF.

V usage is TRBV2 and J usage is TRBJ1-2; 9 bases agree with TRBD1. The CDR3 has 15 amino acids. Trimming took 6 bases from V and 2 from J; bases not matched to a gene: 7. The germline CDR1 and CDR2 sequences are SNHLY and FYNNEI. CDR3 bases: TGTGCCAGCAGCCAGAGGACAGGGGTAAACTATGGCTACACCTTC. This gives the protein CASSQRTGVNYGYTF. Supplemented by reference TRBV2 and TRBJ1-2, the full variable domain reads EPEVTQTPSHQVTQMGQEVILRCVPISNHLYFYWYRQILGQKVEFLVSFYNNEISEKSEIFDDQFSVERPDGSNFTLKIRSTKLEDSAMYFCASSQRTGVNYGYTFGSGTRLTVV.

Only one count was recorded for this clone. The rearrangement joins TRBV6-6 to TRBJ2-7; D is unresolved. V lost 4 bases and J lost 6, with 13 bases in between. Germline V gene lookup returns CDR1 MNHNY and CDR2 SVGAGI (reference sequence). The CDR3 totals 13 residues. The CDR3: CASSSLGGGEQYF. The DNA of the CDR3 is TGTGCCAGCAGTTCCCTCGGTGGCGGCGAGCAGTACTTC.

The V and J genes are TRBV27 and TRBJ1-3; 7 nucleotides agree with TRBD1. V was clipped by 5 bases and J by 3 bases; unmatched bases: 7. CDR1 and CDR2 from the germline V gene are MNHEY and SMNVEV (reference sequence). The CDR3 totals 15 residues. In nucleotides, the CDR3 is TGTGCCAGCAGTCCCACAGGGGTTATTGGAAACACCATATATTTT. It is translated as CASSPTGVIGNTIYF.

This clone was counted only a few times. V and J are TRBV11-2 and TRBJ1-1, with no clear D. The CDR3 runs 15 residues. With 5 bases removed from V and 1 base from J, the gap between germline ends came to 14 bases. Germline-derived CDR1 and CDR2 are SGHAT and FQNNGV. CDR3 sequence (DNA): TGTGCCAGCAGCGTCCAATTGGGAAGGAACACTGAAGCTTTCTTT. It specifies CASSVQLGRNTEAFF.

The rearrangement uses TRBV5-1 and TRBJ2-7; no reliable D call. The germline V gene encodes CDR1 SGHRS and CDR2 YFSETQ. V dropped 6 bases and J dropped 4 bases, with 8 bases sitting between them. The CDR3 contains 11 residues. The CDR3 reads CASKGEYEQYF. The CDR3 nucleotides are TGCGCCAGCAAGGGCGAGTACGAGCAGTACTTC.

The genes are TRBV14 and TRBJ1-1; D possibly corresponds to TRBD1 (5 bases). CDR3 length equals 14 residues. Germline V gene data show CDR1 as SGHDN and CDR2 as FVKESK. The V gene lost 5 bases and the J gene lost 3 bases, with 13 bases spanning the gap. CDR3: CASSRITGHTEAFF. DNA of the CDR3: TGTGCCAGCAGCAGAATAACAGGTCACACTGAAGCTTTCTTT.

The chain combines TRBV5-4 with TRBJ1-4; 8 nucleotides match TRBD1. Germline CDR1 and CDR2: SGHNT and YYREEE (reference sequence). The CDR3 contains 15 residues. The V segment lost 1 base and the J segment 8 bases; nucleotides outside the gene matches: 7. This chain's CDR3 is CASSLSTGAREKLFF. The CDR3 coding sequence is TGTGCCAGCAGCTTGTCGACAGGGGCAAGAGAAAAACTGTTTTTT.

V gene TRBV5-6 combines with J gene TRBJ2-5; D is possibly TRBD2 (5 bases). Trimming left V 5 bases short and J 6 bases short, with 17 bases between. The V gene's germline CDR1 is SGHDT and CDR2 YYEEEE. The CDR3 is made up of 14 amino acids. CDR3 sequence: CASSPGDSSQTQYF. The CDR3 DNA reads TGTGCCAGCAGTCCCGGGGATAGCTCACAGACCCAGTACTTC. Drawing the rest from reference TRBV5-6 and TRBJ2-5, the complete variable domain is DAGVTQSPTHLIKTRGQQVTLRCSPKSGHDTVSWYQQALGQGPQFIFQYYEEEERQRGNFPDRFSGHQFPNYSSELNVNALLLGDSALYLCASSPGDSSQTQYFGPGTRLLVL.

This rearrangement joins TRBV5-1 to TRBJ2-7, with no clear D. This CDR3 has 14 amino acids. CDR1 SGHRS and CDR2 YFSETQ come from the germline V gene. With 0 bases removed from V and 2 bases from J, the gap between germline ends came to 9 bases. CDR3 nucleotides: TGCGCCAGCAGCTTGGACGCCGTGGCCTACGAGCAGTACTTC. Amino acids: CASSLDAVAYEQYF.